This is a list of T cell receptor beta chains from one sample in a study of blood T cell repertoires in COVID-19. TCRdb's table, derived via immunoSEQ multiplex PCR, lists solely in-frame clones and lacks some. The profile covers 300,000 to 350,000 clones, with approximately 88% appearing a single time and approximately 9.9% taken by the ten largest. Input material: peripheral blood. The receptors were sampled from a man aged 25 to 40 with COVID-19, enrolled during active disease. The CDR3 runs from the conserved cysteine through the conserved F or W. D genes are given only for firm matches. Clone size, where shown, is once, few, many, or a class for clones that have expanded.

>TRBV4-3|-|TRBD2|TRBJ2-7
CASSQVLGRPSYEQYF
TGCGCCAGCAGCCAAGTCCTCGGGAGGCCCTCCTACGAGCAGTACTTC
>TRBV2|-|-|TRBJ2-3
CASNTRVRTDTQYF
TGTGCCAGCAACACGAGGGTTAGGACAGATACGCAGTATTTT
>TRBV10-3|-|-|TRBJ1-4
CATKEALNNEKLFF
TGTGCCACGAAAGAGGCACTGAATAATGAAAAACTGTTTTTT
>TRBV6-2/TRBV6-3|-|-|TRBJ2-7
CASSYRGEQYF
TGTGCCAGCAGTTATCGGGGCGAGCAGTACTTC
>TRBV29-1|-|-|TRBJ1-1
CSVCWGGPNTEAFF
TGCAGCGTCTGTTGGGGGGGCCCGAACACTGAAGCTTTCTTT
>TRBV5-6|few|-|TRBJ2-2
CASTSGALMRELFF
TGTGCCAGCACCTCCGGGGCCTTAATGCGGGAGCTGTTTTTT
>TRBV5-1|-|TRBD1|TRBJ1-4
CASSNRQGSINEKLFF
TGCGCCAGCAGCAACCGACAGGGGAGTATTAATGAAAAACTGTTTTTT
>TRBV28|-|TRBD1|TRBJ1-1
CASSFAPGTGNTEAFF
TGTGCCAGCAGTTTCGCTCCCGGGACAGGGAACACTGAAGCTTTCTTT
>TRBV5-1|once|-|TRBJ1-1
CASSLDGGRNTEAFF
TGCGCCAGCAGCTTGGATGGGGGGAGGAACACTGAAGCTTTCTTT
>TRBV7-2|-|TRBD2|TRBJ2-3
CASSLWTSLSTDTQYF
TGTGCCAGCAGCTTATGGACTAGCCTATCCACAGATACGCAGTATTTT
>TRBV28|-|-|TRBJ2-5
CASRPRSTQYF
TGTGCCAGCAGGCCGAGATCGACCCAGTACTTC
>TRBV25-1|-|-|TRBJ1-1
CASSERMGVNTEAFF
TGTGCCAGCAGTGAAAGGATGGGAGTAAACACTGAAGCTTTCTTT
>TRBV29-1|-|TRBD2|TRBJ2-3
CSVESAGGSTTDTQYF
TGCAGCGTTGAATCGGCGGGAGGTAGTACTACAGATACGCAGTATTTT
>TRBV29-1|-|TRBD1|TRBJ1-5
CSVGSTGGGQPQHF
TGCAGCGTTGGTTCGACAGGGGGAGGGCAGCCCCAGCATTTT
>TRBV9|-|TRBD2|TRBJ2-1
CASSERKGLAPNEQFF
TGTGCCAGCAGCGAGAGGAAGGGACTAGCCCCGAATGAGCAGTTCTTC
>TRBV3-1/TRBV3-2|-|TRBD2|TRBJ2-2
CASSPRLAGNTGELFF
TGTGCCAGCAGCCCCCGGCTAGCGGGGAACACCGGGGAGCTGTTTTTT
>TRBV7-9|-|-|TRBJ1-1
CASSLWQNTEAFF
TGTGCCAGCAGCTTATGGCAGAACACTGAAGCTTTCTTT
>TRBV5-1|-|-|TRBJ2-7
CASSFQGPPYEQYF
TGCGCCAGCAGCTTCCAGGGCCCCCCCTACGAGCAGTACTTC
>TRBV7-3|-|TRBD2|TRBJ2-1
CASSLPERLAGGYSSYNEQFF
TGTGCCAGCAGCTTACCCGAGAGACTAGCGGGGGGCTATAGCTCCTACAATGAGCAGTTCTTC
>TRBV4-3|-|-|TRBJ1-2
CASSQDPITGYTF
TGCGCCAGCAGCCAAGATCCCATTACAGGGTACACCTTC
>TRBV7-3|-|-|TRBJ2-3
CASSLSGGTTDTQYF
TGTGCCAGCAGCTTATCAGGGGGGACCACAGATACGCAGTATTTT
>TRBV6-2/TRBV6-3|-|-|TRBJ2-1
CASSYGRRQGGLWSYNEQFF
TGTGCCAGCAGTTACGGGAGAAGGCAGGGAGGTTTATGGTCCTACAATGAGCAGTTCTTC
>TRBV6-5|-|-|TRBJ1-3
CASSSTVSGNTIYF
TGTGCCAGCAGTTCGACAGTCTCTGGAAACACCATATATTTT
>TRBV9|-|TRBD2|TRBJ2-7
CASSISGSSYEQYF
TGTGCCAGCAGCATTAGCGGGAGCTCCTACGAGCAGTACTTC
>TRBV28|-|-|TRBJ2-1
CASSPFIDEQFF
TGTGCCAGCAGCCCTTTTATCGATGAGCAGTTCTTC
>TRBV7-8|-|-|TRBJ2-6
CASRELSGANVLTF
TGTGCCAGCAGAGAACTATCTGGGGCCAACGTCCTGACTTTC